The rows below give T cell receptor beta chains drawn from one sample of a study of shared clonotypes between healthy human individuals. Sequencing used immunoSEQ multiplex PCR; TCRdb keeps in-frame clones, though not all of them. The repertoire holds 2 million to 2.5 million clones, with 93% as singletons. The sequenced sample was naive CD4+ T cells from PBMCs. The receptors derive from a man aged 18 to 30 in good health. Some clones in this sample may be carry-over from other donors' samples. The CDR3 runs from the conserved cysteine through the conserved F or W. D genes are given only for firm matches. Clone size is stated in some rows and not others, as once, few, many or a class when expanded.

j_gene	abundance	d_gene	v_gene	CDR3aa	CDR3nt
TRBJ2-2	once	-	TRBV7-6	CASSPLGPTNTGELFF	TGTGCCAGCAGCCCTCTAGGACCGACGAACACCGGGGAGCTGTTTTTT
TRBJ2-3	-	TRBD2	TRBV10-1	CATKGEAGGLDTQYF	TGCGCCACCAAAGGCGAAGCGGGAGGCCTAGATACGCAGTATTTT
TRBJ2-3	-	-	TRBV29-1	CSVRPPERSQYF	TGCAGCGTTCGACCCCCTGAGCGCTCCCAGTATTTT
TRBJ2-2	-	-	TRBV6-5	CASSKQDAGELFF	TGTGCCAGCAGCAAACAGGACGCCGGGGAGCTGTTTTTT
TRBJ1-2	-	-	TRBV19	CASSIDSSIYGGYTF	TGTGCCAGTAGTATCGACAGTTCCATCTATGGAGGCTACACCTTC
TRBJ2-5	-	TRBD1	TRBV5-4	CASSWTGVVETQYF	TGTGCCAGCAGTTGGACAGGGGTCGTGGAGACCCAGTACTTC
TRBJ2-5	-	-	TRBV29-1	CSVDPGPLQETQYF	TGCAGCGTCGATCCGGGACCTCTACAAGAGACCCAGTACTTC
TRBJ1-2	-	-	TRBV6-1	CASSEAGDYGYTF	TGTGCCAGCAGTGAAGCAGGGGACTATGGCTACACCTTC
TRBJ1-2	once	-	TRBV9	CASSVDNSNYGYTF	TGTGCCAGCAGCGTAGATAACAGCAACTATGGCTACACCTTC
TRBJ2-2	-	TRBD1	TRBV19	CASRPYRDSSNTGELFF	TGTGCCAGTAGACCATACCGGGACAGTTCGAACACCGGGGAGCTGTTTTTT
TRBJ1-5	few	-	TRBV28	CASSWDQNQPQHF	TGTGCCAGCAGTTGGGACCAAAATCAGCCCCAGCATTTT
TRBJ1-4	-	-	TRBV7-9	CASSPLLGPDEKLFF	TGTGCCAGCAGCCCCTTGTTAGGGCCGGATGAAAAACTGTTTTTT
TRBJ2-3	-	TRBD1	TRBV5-1	CASSFTGADTQYF	TGCGCCAGCAGCTTTACAGGGGCAGATACGCAGTATTTT
TRBJ1-5	-	-	TRBV6-5	CASRSGFHQPQHF	TGTGCCAGCAGAAGCGGGTTCCATCAGCCCCAGCATTTT
TRBJ2-3	-	TRBD1	TRBV5-1	CASTLGQGTDTQYF	TGCGCCAGCACCCTCGGACAGGGCACAGATACGCAGTATTTT